The entry that follows covers one T cell receptor (beta chain) sequence. V was clipped by 1 base and J by 1 base, with 15 bases between them. Germline CDR1 is SGHDT and CDR2 is YYEEEE. This CDR3 spans 16 amino acids. This sample stems from a study of blood T cell repertoires in COVID-19. The protocol was immunoSEQ multiplex PCR, while the TCRdb copy is restricted to in-frame clones and leaves out a portion. The data show around 130,000 clones, over 80% seen once. The Seattle patients joined while their infection was active and were tracked longitudinally afterward. This chain joins TRBV5-6 and TRBJ2-7; D is perhaps TRBD1 (6 bases). Material: peripheral blood. This TCR derives from a young man with COVID-19, enrolled during active disease. CDR3 DNA sequence: TGTGCCAGCAGCTTGTTATGGGCAGGGGATTCCTACGAGCAGTACTTC. It codes for CASSLLWAGDSYEQYF.